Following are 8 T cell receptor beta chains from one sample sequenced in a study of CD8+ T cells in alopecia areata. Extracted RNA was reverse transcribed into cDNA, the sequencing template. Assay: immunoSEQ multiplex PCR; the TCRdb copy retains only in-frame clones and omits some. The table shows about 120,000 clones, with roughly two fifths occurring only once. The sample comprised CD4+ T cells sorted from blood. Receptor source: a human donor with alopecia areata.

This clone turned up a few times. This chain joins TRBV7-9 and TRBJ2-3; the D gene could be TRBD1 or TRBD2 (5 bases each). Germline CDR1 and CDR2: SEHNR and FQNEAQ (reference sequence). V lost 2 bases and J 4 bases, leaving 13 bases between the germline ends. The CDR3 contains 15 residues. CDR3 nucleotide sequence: TGTGCCAGCAGCTTACGGGGCCCGACGGCAGATACGCAGTATTTT. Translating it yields CASSLRGPTADTQYF.

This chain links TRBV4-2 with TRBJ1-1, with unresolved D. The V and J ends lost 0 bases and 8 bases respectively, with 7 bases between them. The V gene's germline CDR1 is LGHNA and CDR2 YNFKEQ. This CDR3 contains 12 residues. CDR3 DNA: TGTGCCAGCAGCCAAGAGCCCGGGGAAGCTTTCTTT. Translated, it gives CASSQEPGEAFF.

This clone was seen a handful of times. CDR3 DNA: TGTGCCAGTAGTACCGGGTGGGGAACCGGGGAGCTGTTTTTT. Protein: CASSTGWGTGELFF. V usage is TRBV19 and J usage is TRBJ2-2; D remains unclear. Trimming stripped 4 bases from V and 5 bases from J, with 11 bases between. Germline CDR1 LNHDA, CDR2 SQIVND (reference sequence). The CDR3 extends over 14 amino acids.

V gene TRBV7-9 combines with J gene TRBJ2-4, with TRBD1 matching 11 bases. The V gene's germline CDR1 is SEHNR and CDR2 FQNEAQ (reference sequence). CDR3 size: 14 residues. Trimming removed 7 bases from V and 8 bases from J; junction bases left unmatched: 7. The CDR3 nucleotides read TGTGCCAGCACACCACCGGGACAGGGGGACATTCAGTACTTC. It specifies CASTPPGQGDIQYF.

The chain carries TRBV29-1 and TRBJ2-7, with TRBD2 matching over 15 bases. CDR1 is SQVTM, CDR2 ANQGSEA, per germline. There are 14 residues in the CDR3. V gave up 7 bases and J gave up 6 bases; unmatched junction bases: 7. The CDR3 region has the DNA TGCAGCGGAAGTGGGACTAGCGGGAGGAGCGAGCAGTACTTC. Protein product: CSGSGTSGRSEQYF.

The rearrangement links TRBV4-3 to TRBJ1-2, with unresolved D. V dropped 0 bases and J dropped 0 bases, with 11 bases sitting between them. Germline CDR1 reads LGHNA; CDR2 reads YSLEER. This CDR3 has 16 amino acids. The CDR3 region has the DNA TGCGCCAGCAGCCAAGACGGGCAGGCTCCTAACTATGGCTACACCTTC. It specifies CASSQDGQAPNYGYTF.

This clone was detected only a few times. CDR3 loop: CASRSRTGTGNTGELFF. The DNA of the CDR3 is TGTGCCAGCAGATCTCGTACCGGGACGGGGAACACCGGGGAGCTGTTTTTT. The chain carries TRBV5-5 and TRBJ2-2; D may match TRBD1 or TRBD2 (5 bases each). Between the trimmed V and J ends, which lost 5 bases and 1 base, there was a span of 18 bases. The CDR3 runs to 17 residues. Germline CDR1 SGHKS, CDR2 YYEKEE (reference sequence).

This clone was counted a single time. The CDR3 DNA reads as TGTGCCAGCAGCGTAGAGCTAGCGGGAGGGAATGAGCAGTTCTTC. Translation gives CASSVELAGGNEQFF. The chain uses TRBV9 and TRBJ2-1, with 12 bases aligning to TRBD2. The CDR3 consists of 15 residues. V was pared by 0 bases and J by 7 bases, with 2 bases of the junction left unmatched. CDR1 SGDLS and CDR2 YYNGEE come from the germline V gene.